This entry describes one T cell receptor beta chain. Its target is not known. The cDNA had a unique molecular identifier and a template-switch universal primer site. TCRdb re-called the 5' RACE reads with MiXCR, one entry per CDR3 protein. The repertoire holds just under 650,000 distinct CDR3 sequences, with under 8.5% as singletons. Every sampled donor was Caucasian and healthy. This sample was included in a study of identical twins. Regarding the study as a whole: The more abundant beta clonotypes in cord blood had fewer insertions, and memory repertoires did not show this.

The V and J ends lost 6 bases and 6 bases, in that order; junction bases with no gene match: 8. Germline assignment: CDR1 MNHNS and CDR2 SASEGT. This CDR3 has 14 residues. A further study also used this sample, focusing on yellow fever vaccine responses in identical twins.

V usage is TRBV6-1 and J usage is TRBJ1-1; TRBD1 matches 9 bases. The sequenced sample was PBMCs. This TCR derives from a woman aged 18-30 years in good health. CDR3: CASSPLQGAAEAFF. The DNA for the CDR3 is TGTGCCAGCAGCCCCCTACAGGGGGCCGCTGAAGCTTTCTTT.